These T cell receptor beta chains were read from a single sample in a study of CD8 T cells in Susac syndrome. One entry per CDR3 protein, called by TCRdb with MiXCR from the immunoSEQ multiplex PCR reads. The sample has 130,000 or so distinct CDR3 sequences; 96% are singletons. Input material: CD4+ T cells from PBMCs. The receptors stem from a human donor with Susac syndrome. CDR3s leave out the opening cysteine and the closing phenylalanine or tryptophan. Expanded clones are given a class, and other clones once, few, many or no size at all.

NA	TRBV27	TRBJ2-3	ASSFRPSTDTQY
NA	TRBV7-2	TRBJ1-1	ASSRTGYESGAF
NA	TRBV25-1	TRBJ2-1	ASSPDTYNEQF
NA	TRBV12-3/TRBV12-4	TRBJ2-4	ASSSDRRNIQY
NA	TRBV5-1	TRBJ1-1	ASSLASIRNTEAF
NA	TRBV5-1	TRBJ2-1	ASSQAGGAYNEQF
NA	TRBV6-2/TRBV6-3	TRBJ1-1	ASSYGQGWNTEAF
NA	TRBV3-1	TRBJ1-5	ASGDGSNQPQH
NA	TRBV12-3/TRBV12-4	TRBJ2-1	ASMPQVTNEQF
once	TRBV29-1	TRBJ1-3	SAALRVGNTIY
NA	TRBV6-4	TRBJ2-1	ASSSQEGNEQF
NA	TRBV5-4	TRBJ2-4	ASSLGALDIQY
NA	TRBV29-1	TRBJ2-1	SVGGLRTGGDNEQF
NA	TRBV24-1	TRBJ2-7	ATSESGPTYEQY
NA	TRBV28	TRBJ2-1	ATQSYRPSSYNEQF
NA	TRBV4-2	TRBJ2-1	ASSQVIGRVIDEQF
NA	TRBV29-1	TRBJ2-2	SVDEGSGTGELF
NA	TRBV5-1	TRBJ2-5	ATKKLETQY
NA	TRBV29-1	TRBJ2-5	SVALAYQETQY
NA	TRBV30	TRBJ2-6	ARTESSGANVLT
NA	TRBV20-1	TRBJ2-5	SASLAGRYQETQY
NA	TRBV29-1	TRBJ2-7	SRPGQGIEQY
NA	TRBV3-1	TRBJ1-5	ASSQGRDQPQH
NA	TRBV29-1	TRBJ2-1	SVYGSPNEQF
NA	TRBV12-3/TRBV12-4	TRBJ1-1	ASSPRLNTEAF
NA	TRBV7-8	TRBJ2-1	ASSFDLGGFNNEQF
NA	TRBV6-5	TRBJ1-2	ASSTGQGRYGYT
NA	TRBV20-1	TRBJ2-6	SAPRTSGRRSGANVLT
NA	TRBV6-1	TRBJ1-5	ASAGPTFNQPQH
NA	TRBV2	TRBJ2-1	ASSHNSYLDEQF
NA	TRBV5-6	TRBJ1-1	ASSLLRSGNTEAF
NA	TRBV20-1	TRBJ1-1	SAGTGWDTEAF
NA	TRBV2	TRBJ2-5	ASGAGQGEETQY
NA	TRBV6-2/TRBV6-3	TRBJ1-1	ASSPSSIEAF
NA	TRBV30	TRBJ2-7	AWGTSNYEQY
NA	TRBV20-1	TRBJ2-3	SARGSLGTDTQY
once	TRBV5-4	TRBJ2-1	ASSLDVKADEQF
NA	TRBV7-2	TRBJ2-5	ASSLARQGEQY
NA	TRBV5-1	TRBJ2-5	ASSWSGEQAETQY
NA	TRBV5-6	TRBJ2-1	ASILNPTGEQF
NA	TRBV20-1	TRBJ2-7	SARAPWPGSRYEQY
NA	TRBV20-1	TRBJ2-4	SAIRGGLNIQY
NA	TRBV12-5	TRBJ1-1	ASGLVPGTGTEAF
NA	TRBV29-1	TRBJ1-2	SVERQGGGYGYT
NA	TRBV29-1	TRBJ1-1	SVGNTEAF
NA	TRBV29-1	TRBJ1-4	SARYTPDTNEKLF
once	TRBV5-4	TRBJ2-5	ASSWGGTGVETQY
NA	TRBV9	TRBJ2-5	ASSATGGPETQY
NA	TRBV5-6	TRBJ1-1	ASSLEVKNTEAF
NA	TRBV5-1	TRBJ2-1	ASSLLGLAAYNEQF
NA	TRBV9	TRBJ1-1	ASSVDREDTEAF
once	TRBV28	TRBJ2-4	ASSFGQTLAKNIQY
NA	TRBV20-1	TRBJ2-5	SALGTPETQY
NA	TRBV6-5	TRBJ2-7	ASRLGFSYEQY